Sequencing of this TCR beta chain was carried out in a study of T cell responses to AZD1222 COVID-19 vaccine. As for the study in general: Pooled in the analysis were second doses at about 4 or about 12 weeks.

Using immunoSEQ multiplex PCR, the repertoire was profiled, and TCRdb retains in-frame clones only, with some absent. Seen here are 130,000 to 150,000 clones, 90% observed once, and the top ten hold 3.4%. Points from the study as a whole: All repertoire sampling was performed exclusively after the peak T cell response. It should be noted that donors were predominantly white British and more often female, and clonal diversity was possibly underestimated. Nearly half of spike-specific TCRs reportedly target unmutated variant regions.

The CDR3 loop spans 14 amino acids. The ends were cut back, 4 bases at V and 4 bases at J, with 11 bases in the middle. Germline V gene data show CDR1 as MGHDK and CDR2 as SYGVNS. A word on this clone: Its target is unknown.

This clonotype originated in an adult in good health. The specimen comprised peripheral blood, sampled on day 0 of AZD1222 vaccination. This chain uses TRBV25-1 with TRBJ1-3; no reliable D call. In DNA form, the CDR3 reads TGTGCCAGCAGTGCCTACAGTGCGGGAAACACCATATATTTT. Translated, it gives CASSAYSAGNTIYF.